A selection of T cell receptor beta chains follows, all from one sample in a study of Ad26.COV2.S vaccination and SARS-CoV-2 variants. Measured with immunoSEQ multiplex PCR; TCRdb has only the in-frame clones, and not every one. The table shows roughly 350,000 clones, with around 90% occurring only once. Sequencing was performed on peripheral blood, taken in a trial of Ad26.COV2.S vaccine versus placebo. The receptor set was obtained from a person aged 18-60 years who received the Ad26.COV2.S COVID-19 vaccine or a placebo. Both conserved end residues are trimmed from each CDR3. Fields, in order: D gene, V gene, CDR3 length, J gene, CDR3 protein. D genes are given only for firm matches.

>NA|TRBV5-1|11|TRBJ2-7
ASSSGATYEQY
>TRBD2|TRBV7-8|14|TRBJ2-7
ASSLVSSGSGYEQY
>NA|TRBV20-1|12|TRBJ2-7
SASGGQMGYEQY
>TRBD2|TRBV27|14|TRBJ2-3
ASTRLAGAHTDTQY
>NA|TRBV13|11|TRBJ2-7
ASSPSTAYEQY
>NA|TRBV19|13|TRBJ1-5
ASSIRGDSNQPQH
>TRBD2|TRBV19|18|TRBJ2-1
ASSIGRLAATRGSYNEQF
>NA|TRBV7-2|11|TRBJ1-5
ASSYHSNQPQH
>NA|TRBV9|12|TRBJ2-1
ASSVTASYNEQF
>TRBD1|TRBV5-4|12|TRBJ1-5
ASSPGQGNQPQH
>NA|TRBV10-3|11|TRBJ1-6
AISEEDHSPLH
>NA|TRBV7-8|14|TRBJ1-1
ASSLALIGRDTEAF
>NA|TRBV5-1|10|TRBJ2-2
ASSEDSGELF
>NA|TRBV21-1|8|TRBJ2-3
ASRADTQY
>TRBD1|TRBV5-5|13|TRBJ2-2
ASSLGTGATGELF
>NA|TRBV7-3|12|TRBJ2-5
ASSFATGRETQY
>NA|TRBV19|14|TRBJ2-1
ASSIQQTYAYNEQF
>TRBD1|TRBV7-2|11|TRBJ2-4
ASRQTGENIQY
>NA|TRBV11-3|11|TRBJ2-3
ASTRSSTDTQY
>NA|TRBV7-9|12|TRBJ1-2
ASSLAGAATGYT
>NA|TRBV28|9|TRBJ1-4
ASSSNEKLF
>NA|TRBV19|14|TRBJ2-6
ASMEGYSSGANVLT
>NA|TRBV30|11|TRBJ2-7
AWSADRTYEQY
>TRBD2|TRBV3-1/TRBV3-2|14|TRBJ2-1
ASSQAAGGLYNEQF
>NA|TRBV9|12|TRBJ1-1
ASSVGAQNTEAF
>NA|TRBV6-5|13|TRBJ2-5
ASSYFRRSEETQY
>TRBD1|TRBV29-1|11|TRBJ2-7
SAQGTATYEQY
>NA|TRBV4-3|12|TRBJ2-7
ASSQELREYEQY
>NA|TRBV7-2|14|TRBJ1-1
ASSLVGGQRTPEAF
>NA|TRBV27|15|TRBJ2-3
ASSPLVWGGPPDTQY
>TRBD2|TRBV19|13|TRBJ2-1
ASWEGGSSYNEQF
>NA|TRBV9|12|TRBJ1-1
ASSVVPGNTEAF
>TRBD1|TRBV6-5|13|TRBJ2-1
ASRTDRDTYNEQF
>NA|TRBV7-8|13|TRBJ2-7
ASSLGPGLLYEQY
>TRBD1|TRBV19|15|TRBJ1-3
ASTISQGAYSGNTIY
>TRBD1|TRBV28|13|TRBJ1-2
ASSLKDRGGYGYT
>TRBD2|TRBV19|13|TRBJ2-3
ASSTGGVHTDTQY
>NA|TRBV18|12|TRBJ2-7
ASSPSWSLPEQY
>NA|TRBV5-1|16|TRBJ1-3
ASSFIGGARNSGNTIY
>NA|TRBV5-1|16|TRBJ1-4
ASSLGVEGLGTNEKLF
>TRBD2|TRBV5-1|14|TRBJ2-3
ASSLALAGDQDTQY
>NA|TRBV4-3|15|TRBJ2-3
ASSQDVPGVVSDTQY
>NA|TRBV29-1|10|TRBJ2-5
SVEVGGETQY
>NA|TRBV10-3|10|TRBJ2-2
AISGVTGELF
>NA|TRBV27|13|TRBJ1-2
ASSLNRAEAYGYT
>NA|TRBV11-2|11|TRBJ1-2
ASTPGIAYGYT
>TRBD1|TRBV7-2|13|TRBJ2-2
ASSQNYRGTGELF
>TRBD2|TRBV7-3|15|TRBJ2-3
ASSLRTSGSGTDTQY
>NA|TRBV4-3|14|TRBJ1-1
ASSQDLGGTNTEAF
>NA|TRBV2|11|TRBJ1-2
ASSEAQPLGVT
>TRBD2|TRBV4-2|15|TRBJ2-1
ASSQLGATSGINEQF
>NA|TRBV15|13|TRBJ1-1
ATSRPQGEGTEAF
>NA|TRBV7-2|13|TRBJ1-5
ASSLVPGSNQPQH
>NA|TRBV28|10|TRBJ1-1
ASSLDPRSVS
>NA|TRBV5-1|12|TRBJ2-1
ASSLGPANNEQF
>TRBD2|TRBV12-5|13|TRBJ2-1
ASGSAGGPDNEQF
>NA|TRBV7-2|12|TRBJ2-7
ASSLAHQTYEQY